The clone carrying this T cell receptor beta chain has only a few counts. Its antigen is unknown. Each CDR3 protein is one row after TCRdb ran MiXCR on the 5' RACE reads. The data show roughly 450,000 distinct CDR3 sequences, with 15% to 20% seen just once and 20% to 25% held by the top ten. This sample was included in a study of T-cell memory formation after mild COVID-19. Whole-study results and caveats: Pre-infection memory held some responding clones, suggesting pre-existing cross-reactive T cells responded.

Germline V gene sequence: CDR1 SGHTA, CDR2 FQGNSA. The germline V and J ends were trimmed by 3 bases and 9 bases, with 9 bases remaining between them. The CDR3 is made up of 12 amino acids. Sequencing was carried out using PBMCs or a T cell subset sorted from them (not recorded which). The chain couples TRBV7-2 to TRBJ2-1, with D unclear. The TCR sequence derives from a man aged 18 to 29 who had mild COVID-19 (a few samples of this study predate the infection). Cell type and time point are not known. The CDR3 spells CASSFNIGEQFF. The CDR3 DNA follows: TGTGCCAGCAGCTTTAATATCGGTGAGCAGTTCTTC.